The clone carrying this TCR beta chain was recorded a few times. The data originate from a study of T-cell reconstitution after alpha-beta-depleted transplantation in children. A TCRbeta library incorporating unique molecular identifiers was prepared. TCRdb reprocessed the PCR reads via MiXCR and lists one record per CDR3 protein. Of more than 250,000 distinct CDR3 sequences listed, about 10% are singletons. Per the germline V gene, CDR1 is DFQATT and CDR2 is SNEGSKA (reference sequence). CDR3 length: 12 residues. Trimming stripped 3 bases from V and 1 base from J, with 6 bases between. Sequenced here: PBMCs from the stem cell graft donor, sampled from the stem cell graft. The V call is TRBV20-1, the J call TRBJ1-1; D gene ambiguous. This TCR was sampled from a human donor who donated a stem cell graft to a child with SCID. CDR3 in DNA: TGCAGTGCTAGCCTTCCGAACACTGAAGCTTTCTTT. It specifies CSASLPNTEAFF.